Here is one T cell receptor (beta chain) with its context. No antigen is known for it. This record comes from a study of CD8 T cells in Susac syndrome. General study points: It was acknowledged by the study that relatively few individuals were included in its TCR sequencing and HLA analysis.

RNA in amounts of about 0.5 to 1 ug was reverse transcribed with random hexamers. Multiplex PCR with immunoSEQ amplified the TCR beta CDR3 across 54 Vbeta and 13 Jbeta. Using its own MiXCR run on the immunoSEQ multiplex PCR reads, TCRdb lists one record per CDR3 protein. Of fewer than 70,000 distinct CDR3 sequences listed, 85% to 95% are singletons. V was clipped by 2 bases and J by 2 bases; unmatched bases: 8. This CDR3 comprises 16 residues. Germline CDR1 MNHNS, CDR2 SASEGT. V is TRBV6-1 and J is TRBJ2-5, with 7 bases lining up with TRBD1. The source of this sequence is a human donor in good health. Sequencing was carried out using CD8+ T cells from PBMCs. CDR3 coding DNA: TGTGCCAGCAGTGAAACGGGACAGCGAGAACAAGAGACCCAGTACTTC. Its protein product is CASSETGQREQETQYF.